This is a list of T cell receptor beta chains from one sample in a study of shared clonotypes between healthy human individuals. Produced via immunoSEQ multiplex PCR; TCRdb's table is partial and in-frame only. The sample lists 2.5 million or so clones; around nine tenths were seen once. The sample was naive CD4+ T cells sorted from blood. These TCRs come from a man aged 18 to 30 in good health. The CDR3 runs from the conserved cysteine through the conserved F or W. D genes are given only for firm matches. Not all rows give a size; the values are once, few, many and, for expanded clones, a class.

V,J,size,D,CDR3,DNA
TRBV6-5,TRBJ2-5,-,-,CASSYLPGETQYF,TGTGCCAGCAGTTACTTGCCCGGAGAGACCCAGTACTTC
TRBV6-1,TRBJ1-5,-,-,CASSEGLGTQPQHF,TGTGCCAGCAGTGAAGGTCTGGGTACTCAGCCCCAGCATTTT
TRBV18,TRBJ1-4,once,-,CASSRSRTANEKLFF,TGTGCCAGCTCACGTTCCAGGACAGCTAATGAAAAACTGTTTTTT
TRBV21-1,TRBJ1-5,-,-,CASSKGQGLPQPQHF,TGTGCCAGCAGCAAAGGCCAGGGGCTGCCTCAGCCCCAGCATTTT
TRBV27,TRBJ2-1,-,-,CASSLRQGSLNEQFF,TGTGCCAGCAGTTTGCGGCAAGGATCCCTTAATGAGCAGTTCTTC
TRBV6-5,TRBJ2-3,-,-,CASSRRSTDTQYF,TGTGCCAGCAGCCGACGGTCCACAGATACGCAGTATTTT
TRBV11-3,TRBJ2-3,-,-,CASSRFPTDTQYF,TGTGCCAGCAGCCGATTTCCCACAGATACGCAGTATTTT
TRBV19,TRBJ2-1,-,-,CASSISGTKRYNEQFF,TGTGCCAGTAGTATTTCCGGGACCAAGCGGTACAATGAGCAGTTCTTC
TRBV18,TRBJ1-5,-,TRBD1,CASSPSTGDNQPQHF,TGTGCCAGCTCACCATCGACAGGGGACAATCAGCCCCAGCATTTT
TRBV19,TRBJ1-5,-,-,CASSRTAGGLSNQPQHF,TGTGCCAGTAGTAGGACCGCTGGGGGCTTGAGCAATCAGCCCCAGCATTTT
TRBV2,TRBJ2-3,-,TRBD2,CASSESLGGGTDTQYF,TGTGCCAGCAGTGAAAGTCTTGGCGGGGGGACAGATACGCAGTATTTT
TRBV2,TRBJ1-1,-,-,CASRLQGPSQGAFF,TGTGCCAGCAGACTCCAGGGCCCTTCCCAGGGAGCTTTCTTT
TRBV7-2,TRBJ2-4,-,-,CASTHWGANIQYF,TGTGCCAGCACCCACTGGGGGGCGAACATTCAGTACTTC
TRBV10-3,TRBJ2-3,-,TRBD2,CAIRTSGGTDTQYF,TGTGCCATCAGGACTAGCGGGGGCACAGATACGCAGTATTTT
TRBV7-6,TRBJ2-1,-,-,CASSLTYNEQFF,TGTGCCAGCAGCCTGACTTACAATGAGCAGTTCTTC
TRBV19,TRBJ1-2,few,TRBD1,CASSITEGASGYTF,TGTGCCAGTAGTATAACGGAGGGGGCGAGCGGCTACACCTTC
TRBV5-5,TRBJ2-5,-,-,CASSLMTVQETQYF,TGTGCCAGCAGCTTGATGACCGTCCAAGAGACCCAGTACTTC
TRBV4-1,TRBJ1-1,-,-,CASSPQVMNTEAFF,TGCGCCAGCAGCCCGCAGGTGATGAACACTGAAGCTTTCTTT
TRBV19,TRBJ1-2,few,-,CASNPRDTINYGYTF,TGTGCCAGTAATCCCCGGGACACCATTAACTATGGCTACACCTTC
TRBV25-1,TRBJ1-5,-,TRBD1,CASSGDRADGNQPQHF,TGTGCCAGCAGTGGAGACAGGGCGGACGGCAATCAGCCCCAGCATTTT
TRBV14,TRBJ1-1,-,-,CASSQTRGSREGAFF,TGTGCCAGCAGCCAAACAAGGGGATCACGGGAAGGAGCTTTCTTT
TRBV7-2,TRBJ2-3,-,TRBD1,CASSRQGADTQYF,TGTGCCAGCAGCCGCCAGGGGGCAGATACGCAGTATTTT
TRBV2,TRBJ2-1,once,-,CASSERGTYNEQFF,TGTGCCAGCAGTGAGAGGGGGACCTACAATGAGCAGTTCTTC
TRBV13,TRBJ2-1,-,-,CASSRGGGYNEQFF,TGTGCCAGCAGCCGAGGGGGGGGCTACAATGAGCAGTTCTTC
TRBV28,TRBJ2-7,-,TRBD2,CASSPWEGYEQYF,TGTGCCAGCAGTCCCTGGGAGGGGTACGAGCAGTACTTC
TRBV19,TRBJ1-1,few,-,CASSPHREILEAFF,TGTGCCAGTAGTCCCCACCGGGAGATACTTGAAGCTTTCTTT
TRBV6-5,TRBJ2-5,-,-,CASSYSGDQETQYF,TGTGCCAGCAGTTACTCCGGGGACCAAGAGACCCAGTACTTC
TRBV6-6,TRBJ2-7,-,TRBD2,CASGISRTSAEQYF,TGTGCCAGCGGCATCTCAAGGACTAGCGCCGAGCAGTACTTC
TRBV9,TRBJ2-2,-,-,CASSAQPEGTGELFF,TGTGCCAGCAGCGCCCAGCCGGAGGGCACCGGGGAGCTGTTTTTT
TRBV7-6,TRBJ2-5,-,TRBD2,CASSFLAGADQETQYF,TGTGCCAGCAGCTTTCTAGCGGGGGCCGACCAAGAGACCCAGTACTTC
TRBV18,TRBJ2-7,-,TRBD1,CASSPQSGGPYEQYF,TGTGCCAGCTCACCGCAGTCAGGGGGCCCCTACGAGCAGTACTTC
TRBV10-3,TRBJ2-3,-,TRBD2,CAIGLAGGPSTDTQYF,TGTGCCATCGGACTAGCGGGAGGGCCGAGCACAGATACGCAGTATTTT
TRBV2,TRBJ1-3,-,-,CASKQSGNTIYF,TGTGCCAGCAAGCAGTCCGGAAACACCATATATTTT
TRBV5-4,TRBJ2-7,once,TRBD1,CASSLQGAPSYEQYF,TGTGCCAGCAGCCTACAGGGGGCCCCCTCCTACGAGCAGTACTTC
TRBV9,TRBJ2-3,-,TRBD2,CASSVGGGAGAADTQYF,TGTGCCAGCAGCGTAGGAGGAGGAGCGGGAGCGGCAGATACGCAGTATTTT
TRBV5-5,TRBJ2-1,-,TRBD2,CASSLAPSGGLEQFF,TGTGCCAGCAGCTTGGCCCCTAGCGGGGGACTTGAGCAGTTCTTC
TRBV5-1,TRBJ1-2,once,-,CASSLEGSYGYTF,TGCGCCAGCAGCTTGGAGGGCTCCTATGGCTACACCTTC
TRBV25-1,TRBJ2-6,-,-,CASEPSGANVLTF,TGTGCCAGTGAACCTTCTGGGGCCAACGTCCTGACTTTC
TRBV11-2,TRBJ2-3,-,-,CASSRRGISTDTQYF,TGTGCCAGCAGCCGCCGAGGGATTAGCACAGATACGCAGTATTTT
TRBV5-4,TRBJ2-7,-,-,CASSLATGNSYEQYF,TGTGCCAGCAGCTTGGCTACAGGCAACTCCTACGAGCAGTACTTC
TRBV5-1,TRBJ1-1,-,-,CASSLAPGGGETEAFF,TGCGCCAGCAGCTTGGCCCCAGGTGGAGGGGAGACTGAAGCTTTCTTT
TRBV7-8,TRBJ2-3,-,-,CASEGSADTQYF,TGTGCCAGTGAGGGATCCGCAGATACGCAGTATTTT
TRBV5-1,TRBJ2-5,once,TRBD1,CASSLHTGGGETQYF,TGCGCCAGCAGCTTACATACAGGGGGTGGAGAGACCCAGTACTTC
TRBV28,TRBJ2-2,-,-,CASSLKAGELFF,TGTGCCAGCAGTTTGAAGGCCGGGGAGCTGTTTTTT
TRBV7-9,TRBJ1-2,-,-,CASSLSQGGYTF,TGTGCCAGCAGCTTAAGCCAGGGGGGCTACACCTTC
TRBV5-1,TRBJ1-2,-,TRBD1,CASSGGTANRANYGYTF,TGCGCCAGCAGCGGGGGGACAGCGAATAGAGCTAACTATGGCTACACCTTC
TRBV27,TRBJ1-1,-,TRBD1,CASTQERGRTTEAFF,TGTGCCAGCACCCAGGAGAGGGGGCGGACCACTGAAGCTTTCTTT
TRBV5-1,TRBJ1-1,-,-,CASSLPSQAAEAFF,TGCGCCAGCAGCTTGCCATCCCAAGCCGCTGAAGCTTTCTTT